The clone carrying this T cell receptor (beta chain) has just one count. Its specificity is not known. Separate from the roughly 700-subject first cohort was the roughly 130-subject validation cohort, to which the donors belonged. The data originate from a study of cytomegalovirus exposure and HLA in healthy donors. Overall study findings and caveats: The tendency of first-cohort TCR clusters to co-occur in the 120 or so validation repertoires was identified by a subsequent analysis.

Generated by immunoSEQ multiplex PCR, the TCRdb table keeps only in-frame clones and is missing some. Found here are about 340,000 clones, roughly 90% of them singletons; the top ten hold about 0.8%. V was clipped by 2 bases and J by 10 bases, with 14 bases between them. This CDR3 has 13 amino acids. Germline V gene sequence: CDR1 MRHNA, CDR2 SNTAGT. This sequence was found in a woman aged 18-29 years in good health and CMV-seronegative. Sequenced sample: PBMCs. The J gene is TRBJ1-1, the V gene TRBV6-4, with D unclear. The DNA for the CDR3 is TGTGCCAGCAGTGACGAGGCGGGAGGCGTAGCTTTCTTT. Translation: CASSDEAGGVAFF.